This TCR beta chain was observed in a study of blood T cell repertoires in COVID-19. Researchers sorted participants into cohorts using their self-reported clinical history. Donors of Cohort 3 who recovered were those that had two negative PCRs, clearance, or symptom resolution. Germline lookup yields CDR1 MNHNS and CDR2 SASEGT. The CDR3 length is 14 residues. Germline trimming cut 1 base from V and 7 bases from J; bases unmatched to any gene: 5. Some clones are missing from TCRdb's copy, which holds only in-frame ones; the method was immunoSEQ multiplex PCR. The repertoire holds 60,000 to 70,000 clones, approximately 90% seen once, with around 10% in the top ten.

This chain connects TRBV6-1 to TRBJ1-2, with 8 bases identical to TRBD1. This clonotype was sampled from a woman aged 40 to 50 who had recovered from COVID-19. Sequenced sample: PBMCs or T cells enriched from blood (not recorded which). CDR3 nucleotides: TGTGCCAGCAGTGAAGTCCAGGGGGCGGGTGGCTACACCTTC. This translates into CASSEVQGAGGYTF.